The next 26 T cell receptor beta chains were all read from a single sample in a study of T cell changes during pregnancy in multiple sclerosis. TCRdb's copy holds only in-frame clones and misses some; the assay was immunoSEQ multiplex PCR. The sample lists 50,000 to 65,000 clones, approximately 91% occurring once. Sequencing was performed on peripheral blood, taken in the second trimester of pregnancy. The receptors shown here come from a female donor with multiple sclerosis, enrolled in a pregnancy study.

This clone was counted once. The chain recombines TRBV5-1 with TRBJ2-7; D is possibly TRBD1 (6 bases). Germline CDR1 is SGHRS and CDR2 is YFSETQ. The V end lost 4 bases, the J end lost 3 bases, and 11 bases lay between the germline ends. The CDR3 has 13 amino acids. The CDR3 region has the DNA TGCGCCAGCAGCAAAACGACAGGCTACGAGCAGTACTTC. It codes for CASSKTTGYEQYF.

J is TRBJ2-6 and V is TRBV30; TRBD1 agrees at 8 bases. The CDR3 spans 14 residues. Losses at the gene ends were 4 bases for V and 3 bases for J; bases not matched to a gene: 2. The germline gives CDR1 GTSNPN, CDR2 SVGIG (reference sequence). The CDR3 is CAWTGGLGANVLTF. The CDR3 DNA follows: TGTGCCTGGACAGGGGGCCTTGGGGCCAACGTCCTGACTTTC. The variable domain in full, with the rest retrieved from reference TRBV30 and TRBJ2-6, is SQTIHQWPATLVQPVGSPLSLECTVEGTSNPNLYWYRQAAGRGLQLLFYSVGIGQISSEVPQNLSASRPQDRQFILSSKKLLLSDSGFYLCAWTGGLGANVLTFGAGSRLTVL.

A few counts support this clone. CDR3 bases: TGCGCCAGCAGCCAAATTGACATGGGACTAGCGACCGGGGAGCTGTTTTTT. It specifies CASSQIDMGLATGELFF. The V and J genes are TRBV4-1 and TRBJ2-2, with 10 positions matching TRBD2. CDR3 length: 17 residues. Germline lookup yields CDR1 MGHRA and CDR2 YSYEKL. The V segment lost 2 bases and the J segment 5 bases; nucleotides outside the gene matches: 8.

A few counts support this clone. The rearrangement links TRBV4-1 to TRBJ1-6; 9 bases are shared with TRBD1. Looked up from germline, CDR1 is MGHRA and CDR2 is YSYEKL. This CDR3 comprises 15 residues. The ends lost 1 base at V and 6 bases at J; junction bases unmatched: 1. CDR3 residues: CASSQGQGVNSPLHF. CDR3 in DNA: TGCGCCAGCAGCCAAGGACAGGGGGTTAATTCACCCCTCCACTTT.

CDR3 nucleotides: TGTGCCAGCAGCGTAGACCCCGGGGTGAACACTGAAGCTTTCTTT. The encoded protein is CASSVDPGVNTEAFF. This chain connects TRBV9 to TRBJ1-1; D is uncertain. V was pared by 0 bases and J by 0 bases, with 9 bases between. The CDR3 is made up of 15 amino acids. From germline, CDR1 is SGDLS and CDR2 YYNGEE.

This rearrangement joins TRBV10-3 to TRBJ2-7; D is undetermined. Deletions cut 2 bases from V and 7 bases from J, with 12 bases between. The CDR3 contains 13 residues. In germline, CDR1 is ENHRY, CDR2 SYGVKD. The chain's CDR3 is CAISEPPPREQYF. The CDR3, as DNA: TGTGCCATCAGTGAGCCTCCCCCCCGGGAGCAGTACTTC.

The CDR3 sequence: CASSLGTANTEAFF. The CDR3 nucleotides read TGTGCCAGCAGCTTAGGGACAGCGAACACTGAAGCTTTCTTT. V usage is TRBV7-9 and J usage is TRBJ1-1, with D possibly TRBD1 on 6 matching bases. This CDR3 has 14 amino acids. CDR1 and CDR2 from the germline V gene are SEHNR and FQNEAQ (reference sequence). V lost 1 base to trimming and J lost 1 base, with 7 bases between them.

The gene calls are TRBV30 and TRBJ2-1; the D is unclear. Germline assignment: CDR1 GTSNPN and CDR2 SVGIG (reference sequence). The germline V and J ends were trimmed by 0 bases and 7 bases, with 7 bases remaining between them. CDR3 length: 12 amino acids. The CDR3 reads CAWSVLLNEQFF. DNA for the CDR3: TGTGCCTGGAGTGTACTTTTGAATGAGCAGTTCTTC.

The chain employs TRBV11-2 and TRBJ1-3, with TRBD1 matching over 7 bases. CDR1 is SGHAT and CDR2 is FQNNGV in the germline V gene. The CDR3 totals 16 residues. V dropped 5 bases and J dropped 0; count of bases not matched to a gene: 7. The CDR3 protein is CASSLARGLSGNTIYF. As DNA, the CDR3 is TGTGCCAGCAGCCTCGCTAGGGGGCTCTCTGGAAACACCATATATTTT.

The chain uses TRBV5-1 and TRBJ1-1; D ambiguous. This CDR3 contains 14 residues. Germline CDR1 reads SGHRS; CDR2 reads YFSETQ. The V gene lost 0 bases and the J gene lost 0 bases, with 6 bases spanning the gap. Here the CDR3 DNA reads TGCGCCAGCAGCTTGGGACAAATGAACACTGAAGCTTTCTTT. It is translated as CASSLGQMNTEAFF.

The CDR3 DNA is TGTGCCAGCAGCTTGGATGGCCCGACTAGCACAGATACGCAGTATTTT. Its protein is CASSLDGPTSTDTQYF. The rearrangement joins TRBV5-6 to TRBJ2-3; D is ambiguous. CDR3 length: 16 amino acids. Germline CDR1 and CDR2: SGHDT and YYEEEE. V was clipped by 0 bases and J by 0 bases, with 11 bases between them. Variable domain in full (rest from reference TRBV5-6 and TRBJ2-3): DAGVTQSPTHLIKTRGQQVTLRCSPKSGHDTVSWYQQALGQGPQFIFQYYEEEERQRGNFPDRFSGHQFPNYSSELNVNALLLGDSALYLCASSLDGPTSTDTQYFGPGTRLTVL.

With respect to this clone: The junction shows a germline mismatch at one end, possibly a read error. Other DNA sequences in the sample encode the same CDR3. The chain combines TRBV5-1 with TRBJ2-7; D is uncertain. The germline V gene has CDR1 SGHRS and CDR2 YFSETQ. The CDR3 is 15 residues long. This CDR3 reads CASSPTAQPGYEQYF. The CDR3 DNA reads TGTGCCAGCAGCCCTACAGCCCAGCCTGGCTACGAGCAGTACTTC.

This sequence joins TRBV11-2 and TRBJ2-7, with D perhaps TRBD2 (6 bases). The germline V gene has CDR1 SGHAT and CDR2 FQNNGV. Trimming stripped 5 bases from V and 7 bases from J, with 15 bases between. The CDR3 is 13 amino acids. Written as DNA, the CDR3 is TGTGCCAGCAGCATAGGATCGGGGGTTGAGCAGTACTTC. Encoded protein: CASSIGSGVEQYF.

With respect to this clone: Different DNA sequences within this sample yield the same CDR3. The CDR3 region is CASSSGLPQETQYF. The CDR3 DNA reads as TGCGCCAGCAGCTCAGGACTACCCCAAGAGACCCAGTACTTC. V and J are TRBV5-1 and TRBJ2-5; D is possibly TRBD2 (6 bases). This CDR3 is built from 14 residues. Trimming pared 3 bases from V and 1 base from J, leaving 10 bases between. CDR1 and CDR2 (germline): SGHRS, YFSETQ.

The rearrangement joins TRBV2 to TRBJ2-7, with 8 nucleotides matching TRBD2. From germline, CDR1 is SNHLY and CDR2 FYNNEI. CDR3 length equals 14 residues. Trimming at V came to 8 bases and at J to 5 bases, leaving 11 bases not matched to a gene. The CDR3 nucleotides read TGTGCCAGCGTTAGACTAGCGTGGAGACACGAGCAGTACTTC. As protein: CASVRLAWRHEQYF.

The V and J genes are TRBV5-1 and TRBJ1-6; TRBD1 aligns across 10 bases. Trimming at V came to 0 bases and at J to 5 bases, leaving 2 bases not matched to a gene. The V gene's germline CDR1 is SGHRS and CDR2 YFSETQ. The CDR3 covers 16 residues. CDR3 amino acids: CASSLGDRGHNSPLHF. CDR3 nucleotide sequence: TGCGCCAGCAGCTTGGGGGACAGGGGCCATAATTCACCCCTCCACTTT.

The chain has TRBV6-5 and TRBJ2-7, with 13 bases that match TRBD2. Germline trimming cut 5 bases from V and 5 bases from J; bases unmatched to any gene: 3. Germline V gene sequence: CDR1 MNHEY, CDR2 SVGAGI. The CDR3 loop spans 14 amino acids. CDR3 amino acids: CASSRTSGGNEQYF. CDR3 nucleotides: TGTGCCAGCAGTAGGACTAGCGGGGGTAACGAGCAGTACTTC.

The chain couples TRBV4-3 to TRBJ2-4; tentatively, D is TRBD2 (5 bases). The germline CDR1 and CDR2 sequences are LGHNA and YSLEER. V lost 0 bases and J 3 bases, leaving 18 bases between the germline ends. This CDR3 contains 18 residues. The CDR3 loop is CASSQEVWQRSFKNIQYF. As DNA, the CDR3 is TGCGCCAGCAGCCAAGAAGTATGGCAGCGGTCGTTCAAAAACATTCAGTACTTC.

The chain recombines TRBV2 with TRBJ2-3; 8 bases match TRBD1. After removal of 3 bases from V and 9 bases from J, the junction contained 11 bases not matched to a gene. This CDR3 region has 15 residues. Germline V gene lookup returns CDR1 SNHLY and CDR2 FYNNEI. DNA of the CDR3: TGTGCCAGCAGTGACCAGGGGGCGGCGTCGGGAACGCAGTATTTT. Encoded protein: CASSDQGAASGTQYF. Full variable domain (missing parts from reference TRBV2 and TRBJ2-3): EPEVTQTPSHQVTQMGQEVILRCVPISNHLYFYWYRQILGQKVEFLVSFYNNEISEKSEIFDDQFSVERPDGSNFTLKIRSTKLEDSAMYFCASSDQGAASGTQYFGPGTRLTVL.

The chain links TRBV5-1 to TRBJ2-1; 8 nucleotides agree with TRBD2. The CDR3 is 16 residues long. J gave up 8 bases and V 2 bases, and 12 bases lay outside the gene matches. The germline V gene has CDR1 SGHRS and CDR2 YFSETQ. The CDR3 reads CASSFWRGAEFDEQFF. The CDR3 nucleotides read TGCGCCAGCAGCTTCTGGCGGGGGGCAGAGTTCGATGAGCAGTTCTTC.

The chain links TRBV7-2 to TRBJ1-1; D may be TRBD1 (5 bases). Germline V gives CDR1 SGHTA, CDR2 FQGNSA. The CDR3 sequence is 13 residues long. V was shortened by 1 base and J by 10 bases, with 13 bases between the two germline ends. In DNA form, the CDR3 reads TGTGCCAGCAGCTTAGTGAAGGGACTCTCAGCTTTCTTT. It encodes CASSLVKGLSAFF.

The CDR3 DNA is TGCGCCAGCAGTGAGTCTACGGCGGCACCATATGGCTACACCTTC. This encodes CASSESTAAPYGYTF. The chain links TRBV10-1 to TRBJ1-2; unclear D gene. The CDR3 totals 15 residues. V was shortened by 0 bases and J by 5 bases, with 13 bases between the two germline ends. CDR1 WNHNN and CDR2 SYGVQD come from the germline V gene (reference sequence).

The genes are TRBV19 and TRBJ2-1, with a tentative D call TRBD1 (5 bases). The CDR3 runs 12 residues. V was pared by 4 bases and J by 4 bases, with 5 bases between. Germline V gene data show CDR1 as LNHDA and CDR2 as SQIVND (reference sequence). Written as DNA, the CDR3 is TGTGCCAGTAGTAGGACATACAATGAGCAGTTCTTC. Translation gives CASSRTYNEQFF.

J is TRBJ2-7 and V is TRBV5-1, with 7 bases matching TRBD1. The CDR3 is made up of 13 amino acids. Trimming at V came to 7 bases and at J to 3 bases, leaving 7 bases not matched to a gene. The germline CDR1 and CDR2 sequences are SGHRS and YFSETQ. The CDR3 sequence is CASRSGQDYEQYF. The CDR3 DNA follows: TGCGCCAGCCGCTCCGGACAGGACTACGAGCAGTACTTC.

The chain joins TRBV18 to TRBJ2-1; 8 bases line up with TRBD1. CDR1 is KGHSH, CDR2 LQKENI, per germline. The CDR3 consists of 15 residues. The J segment lost 12 bases and the V segment lost 3 bases, leaving 13 bases of the junction unmatched. The DNA of the CDR3 is TGTGCCAGCTCACCGGGAGGACAGGGAGGAGTCGGGCAGTTCTTC. As protein: CASSPGGQGGVGQFF.

This chain joins TRBV27 and TRBJ1-1; no firm D call. The V gene's germline CDR1 is MNHEY and CDR2 SMNVEV (reference sequence). Trimming removed 4 bases at V and 3 bases at J, with 12 bases between. The CDR3 has 14 amino acids. This CDR3 reads CASSSGVGYTEAFF. CDR3 nucleotides: TGTGCCAGCAGTTCCGGGGTCGGGTACACTGAAGCTTTCTTT.